This is a list of T cell receptor beta chains from one sample in a study of CD8+ T cells in alopecia areata. The data were produced by immunoSEQ multiplex PCR, yet TCRdb's version contains in-frame clones alone and is incomplete. The sample holds roughly 250,000 clones, roughly two thirds seen once. The sample was CD4+ T cells sorted from blood, taken at week 0. The receptors stem from a human donor with alopecia areata. Each CDR3 is given with its conserved first and last residue. The D gene is left open where the match is weak. Size is stated for part of the rows, as once, few or many counts, or as a class when the clone is expanded.

CDR3 DNA,CDR3 protein,J gene,V gene,clone size,D gene
TGCGCCAGCAGCTACGGACAGGGGGATAACACCGGGGAGCTGTTTTTT,CASSYGQGDNTGELFF,TRBJ2-2,TRBV4-3,-,TRBD1
TGCGCCAGCAGCTTGGATGCGGGCTGTGAGCAGTTCTTC,CASSLDAGCEQFF,TRBJ2-1,TRBV5-1,-,-
TGTGCCAGCAGCCCCCGGACAGGGGGTCTAGGGGCCAACGTCCTGACTTTC,CASSPRTGGLGANVLTF,TRBJ2-6,TRBV9,-,TRBD1
TGTGCCTGGAGTGTTCCGGGGATAGATACGCAGTATTTT,CAWSVPGIDTQYF,TRBJ2-3,TRBV30,-,-
TGCAGCGTTGTACTGGTCCATAGCACAGATACGCAGTATTTT,CSVVLVHSTDTQYF,TRBJ2-3,TRBV29-1,few,-
TGCGCCAGCAGCCCGGACAGGGGAAAGGGAAAGGCCAAAAACATTCAGTACTTC,CASSPDRGKGKAKNIQYF,TRBJ2-4,TRBV5-1,many,TRBD1
TGTGCCTGGAGTGGGCTCTACAGGGAAGGGTACGAGCAGTACTTC,CAWSGLYREGYEQYF,TRBJ2-7,TRBV30,-,-
TGTGCCTGGAGTGGGCAGGGGGCCACTGAAGCTTTCTTT,CAWSGQGATEAFF,TRBJ1-1,TRBV30,-,TRBD1
TGTGCCAGCAGTGAATTTAAAAGCACAGATACGCAGTATTTT,CASSEFKSTDTQYF,TRBJ2-3,TRBV25-1,few,-
TGTGCCAGCAGTCCATACAACACTGAAGCTTTCTTT,CASSPYNTEAFF,TRBJ1-1,TRBV2,few,-
TGTGCCAGCTCACCACGGGAGGGGGGACCCTCCTACGAGCAGTACTTC,CASSPREGGPSYEQYF,TRBJ2-7,TRBV18,-,-
TGCAGCGTTGATCCGCAGGGAGATACGCAGTATTTT,CSVDPQGDTQYF,TRBJ2-3,TRBV29-1,once,-
TGTGCCTGGAAGGTGGTCTACCCGGGGCAGTTCTTC,CAWKVVYPGQFF,TRBJ2-1,TRBV30,once,-
TGCAGCGCCGGTGACAGGGATCAGCCCCAGCATTTT,CSAGDRDQPQHF,TRBJ1-5,TRBV29-1,-,TRBD1